A selection of T cell receptor beta chains follows, all from one sample in a study of neurological immune-mediated disorders. TCRdb passed the 5' RACE reads through MiXCR, listing each CDR3 protein once. The table has tens of thousands of distinct CDR3 sequences, around 3.5% seen once. Sequenced input: PBMCs. These TCRs come from a man aged 35 to 55 with multiple sclerosis. Each CDR3 is given with its conserved first and last residue. Fields, in order: clone size, J gene, V gene, D gene, CDR3 DNA, CDR3 protein. The D gene is left open where the match is weak. Some rows have no size entry. The others give once, few or many, or a class for an expanded clone.

size: many
J: TRBJ1-6
V: TRBV12-3/TRBV12-4
D: NA
DNA: TGTGCCAGCAGTTTGAGGAATTCACCCCTCCACTTT
CDR3: CASSLRNSPLHF

size: many
J: TRBJ2-1
V: TRBV12-3/TRBV12-4
D: TRBD2
DNA: TGTGCCAGCAGTTCCCGGAGCGGGGGGCCCTCGAAGTTCTTC
CDR3: CASSSRSGGPSKFF

size: NA
J: TRBJ1-3
V: TRBV5-1
D: NA
DNA: TGCGCCAGCAGCTCCGGGGGGACTACTGGAAACACCATATATTTT
CDR3: CASSSGGTTGNTIYF

size: many
J: TRBJ1-5
V: TRBV24-1
D: TRBD1
DNA: TGTGCCACCAGTGGCGCCCCCCGACAGGGAATGGATCAGCCCCAGCATTTT
CDR3: CATSGAPRQGMDQPQHF

size: many
J: TRBJ2-4
V: TRBV28
D: NA
DNA: TGTGCCAGCAGTTTATCCAACAGTGCGACTCAGTACTTC
CDR3: CASSLSNSATQYF

size: many
J: TRBJ2-2
V: TRBV7-7
D: TRBD1
DNA: TGTGCCAGCAGCCCGGGGACAGGGAAGGTTACCGGGGAGCTGTTTTTT
CDR3: CASSPGTGKVTGELFF

size: few
J: TRBJ1-6
V: TRBV27
D: NA
DNA: TGTGCCAGCGCGAACAGGGTAGGGGTAAATTCACCCCTCAACTTT
CDR3: CASANRVGVNSPLNF

size: many
J: TRBJ1-1
V: TRBV20-1
D: NA
DNA: TGCAGTGCTAGAGCCGCCTTCCACACTGAAGCTTTCTTT
CDR3: CSARAAFHTEAFF

size: many
J: TRBJ1-4
V: TRBV5-1
D: NA
DNA: TGCGCCAGCAGCGCACGCCTGGACGGGGAAAAACTGTTTTTT
CDR3: CASSARLDGEKLFF

size: medium-sized
J: TRBJ2-2
V: TRBV14
D: NA
DNA: TGTGCCAGCAGCCAGAGTCTCACCGGGGAGCTGTTTTTT
CDR3: CASSQSLTGELFF

size: few
J: TRBJ2-7
V: TRBV20-1
D: NA
DNA: TGCAGCTTTGGGGGCGCGGCTGCCGAGCAGTACTTC
CDR3: CSFGGAAAEQYF

size: many
J: TRBJ2-2
V: TRBV7-3
D: NA
DNA: TGTGCCAGCAGCTCCTCCCAGGGACGCCCGGGGACCGGGGAGCTGTTTTTT
CDR3: CASSSSQGRPGTGELFF

size: many
J: TRBJ2-3
V: TRBV5-1
D: TRBD2
DNA: TGCGCCAGCAGCTTGGCGGGGGGGGACACAGATACGCAGTATTTT
CDR3: CASSLAGGDTDTQYF

size: few
J: TRBJ1-2
V: TRBV7-9
D: NA
DNA: TGTGCCTCGGCCTGGGGAAAGGGCGATGGCTACACCTTC
CDR3: CASAWGKGDGYTF

size: many
J: TRBJ1-4
V: TRBV7-7
D: NA
DNA: TGTGCCAGCAGCGAAGAGGACGAAAAACTGTTTTTT
CDR3: CASSEEDEKLFF

size: many
J: TRBJ2-7
V: TRBV20-1
D: NA
DNA: TGCAGTGCTAGAGAGGGGGGCGAGCAGTACTTC
CDR3: CSAREGGEQYF

size: many
J: TRBJ2-7
V: TRBV4-1
D: TRBD1
DNA: TGCGCCAGCAGCCGAGGACCGGGACAGGGGGCCTACGAGCAGTACTTC
CDR3: CASSRGPGQGAYEQYF

size: many
J: TRBJ2-3
V: TRBV5-1
D: NA
DNA: TGCGCCAGCAGCTTGGATGTCGGGGGGGACAGGGCGGATACGCAGTATTTT
CDR3: CASSLDVGGDRADTQYF

size: many
J: TRBJ2-7
V: TRBV28
D: NA
DNA: TGTGCCAGCAGTTTGTTATTAGGGCTTCTAAGAGGGAAAGGGGACTACGAGCAGTACTTC
CDR3: CASSLLLGLLRGKGDYEQYF

size: many
J: TRBJ1-1
V: TRBV6-5
D: NA
DNA: TGTGCCAGCAGTTACTATACAGGGAGGGCTATCTTCGCCGAAGCTTTCTTT
CDR3: CASSYYTGRAIFAEAFF

size: many
J: TRBJ1-3
V: TRBV10-3
D: NA
DNA: TGTGCCACAACTACAGGTCCAATCTCTGGAAACACCATATATTTT
CDR3: CATTTGPISGNTIYF

size: many
J: TRBJ1-3
V: TRBV20-1
D: NA
DNA: TGCAGTGCGAAGAGGACGGGCTCTGGAAACACCATATATTTT
CDR3: CSAKRTGSGNTIYF

size: many
J: TRBJ2-7
V: TRBV5-1
D: TRBD2
DNA: TGCGCCAGCAGCTTGGCCCCGCTAGCGGGCGAGCAGTACTTC
CDR3: CASSLAPLAGEQYF

size: many
J: TRBJ2-5
V: TRBV5-6
D: NA
DNA: TGTGCCAGCAGCTCCGGACCGTTGGAGACCCAGTACTTC
CDR3: CASSSGPLETQYF

size: many
J: TRBJ1-1
V: TRBV6-2/TRBV6-3
D: NA
DNA: TGTGCCAGCAGTTACCGAGGGTTCTCTGAAGCTTTCTTT
CDR3: CASSYRGFSEAFF

size: many
J: TRBJ1-5
V: TRBV10-3
D: NA
DNA: TGTGCCATCAGTGATTCCGGGACACTTAGCAATCAGCCCCAGCATTTT
CDR3: CAISDSGTLSNQPQHF

size: many
J: TRBJ2-2
V: TRBV20-1
D: NA
DNA: TGCAGTGCCACACGTGGGACTGCGAACACCGGGGAGCTGTTTTTT
CDR3: CSATRGTANTGELFF

size: many
J: TRBJ2-5
V: TRBV24-1
D: NA
DNA: TGTGCCACCAGTGATTCGGGTCCAATTAAAGAGACCCAGTACTTC
CDR3: CATSDSGPIKETQYF

size: many
J: TRBJ2-1
V: TRBV7-2
D: TRBD2
DNA: TGTGCCAGCAGCCCCCTGCCCGGGGGGGCTTGGAATGAGCAGTTCTTC
CDR3: CASSPLPGGAWNEQFF

size: many
J: TRBJ1-6
V: TRBV4-1
D: TRBD1
DNA: TGCGCCAGCAGCCCTCAGCAGGGGGACTCACCCCTCCACTTT
CDR3: CASSPQQGDSPLHF

size: many
J: TRBJ2-1
V: TRBV12-3/TRBV12-4
D: NA
DNA: TGTGCCAGCAGTCCCAGTAGTGGGGGCGGCAATGAGCAGTTCTTC
CDR3: CASSPSSGGGNEQFF

size: many
J: TRBJ1-2
V: TRBV5-1
D: NA
DNA: TGCGCCAGCAGCTTGGGCGGATCCTTTAACTATGGCTACACCTTC
CDR3: CASSLGGSFNYGYTF

size: many
J: TRBJ2-5
V: TRBV10-3
D: TRBD2
DNA: TGTGCCATCAGTGAACCTAGCGGGGTCGTGGAGACCCAGTACTTC
CDR3: CAISEPSGVVETQYF

size: many
J: TRBJ1-6
V: TRBV4-1
D: TRBD1
DNA: TGCGCCAGCAGCCAAGATCGGGGGACAGGGGTTTCACCCCTCCACTTT
CDR3: CASSQDRGTGVSPLHF

size: many
J: TRBJ2-2
V: TRBV12-3/TRBV12-4
D: NA
DNA: TGTGCCAGCAGTTTCGGGGCCCCGAACACCGGGGAGCTGTTTTTT
CDR3: CASSFGAPNTGELFF

size: many
J: TRBJ2-2
V: TRBV5-1
D: TRBD1
DNA: TGCGCCAGCAGTCCAGGGGGAAACACCGGGGAGCTGTTTTTT
CDR3: CASSPGGNTGELFF

size: many
J: TRBJ1-4
V: TRBV29-1
D: NA
DNA: TGCAGCGCCGGGGGAAGGGGCTCAAATGAAAAACTGTTTTTT
CDR3: CSAGGRGSNEKLFF

size: many
J: TRBJ2-5
V: TRBV7-9
D: NA
DNA: TGTGCCAGCAGCTTAGCGGCAGGGCAAGAGACCCAGTACTTC
CDR3: CASSLAAGQETQYF

size: few
J: TRBJ1-2
V: TRBV18
D: NA
DNA: TGTGCCAGCTCACGGGCCGGGGGGCGCGGATATGGCTACACCTTC
CDR3: CASSRAGGRGYGYTF

size: many
J: TRBJ2-3
V: TRBV7-3
D: NA
DNA: TGTGCCAGCAGCTTATCTCACGGGGATACGCAGTATTTT
CDR3: CASSLSHGDTQYF

size: many
J: TRBJ2-3
V: TRBV7-6
D: NA
DNA: TGTGCCAGCAGCTTCAGCCTGACAGATACGCAGTATTTT
CDR3: CASSFSLTDTQYF

size: many
J: TRBJ2-7
V: TRBV7-9
D: NA
DNA: TGTGCCAGCAGCTTAGCCACGGGCTCGTACGAGCAGTACTTC
CDR3: CASSLATGSYEQYF

size: NA
J: TRBJ1-2
V: TRBV12-2
D: NA
DNA: TGTGCAAGTCGCTCCGGGACAGGGGACTATGGCTACACCTTC
CDR3: CASRSGTGDYGYTF

size: many
J: TRBJ1-2
V: TRBV4-1
D: NA
DNA: TGCGCCAGCCGTGCTTTGGGTCAGGACTATGGCTACACCTTC
CDR3: CASRALGQDYGYTF

size: many
J: TRBJ2-5
V: TRBV5-1
D: TRBD1
DNA: TGCGCCAGCAGCTTGGATGTCAGGGGGCAGGAGACCCAGTACTTC
CDR3: CASSLDVRGQETQYF

size: many
J: TRBJ2-5
V: TRBV6-6
D: NA
DNA: TGTGCCAGCAGTCGGGAAGCAGCGGCACGAGAGACCCAGTACTTC
CDR3: CASSREAAARETQYF

size: many
J: TRBJ2-1
V: TRBV11-3
D: TRBD1
DNA: TGTGCCAGCAGCCCGGCCGGGACAGGGGGGAATGAGCAGTTCTTC
CDR3: CASSPAGTGGNEQFF

size: many
J: TRBJ2-5
V: TRBV7-3
D: NA
DNA: TGTGCCAGCAGCTCAGGGGGCGAGGGGGGGGAGACCCAGTACTTC
CDR3: CASSSGGEGGETQYF

size: many
J: TRBJ2-7
V: TRBV4-1
D: NA
DNA: TGCGCCAGCAGCCGAGCGGTGGACCGAGAGTACGAGCAGTACTTC
CDR3: CASSRAVDREYEQYF

size: many
J: TRBJ2-3
V: TRBV12-3/TRBV12-4
D: TRBD2
DNA: TGTGCCAGCAGTTTACGACTAGCGGGGGTTTACACAGATACGCAGTATTTT
CDR3: CASSLRLAGVYTDTQYF

size: many
J: TRBJ2-3
V: TRBV5-1
D: TRBD2
DNA: TGCGCCAGCAGCTCCGGGGGGAGAGGCACAGATACGCAGTATTTT
CDR3: CASSSGGRGTDTQYF

size: many
J: TRBJ2-5
V: TRBV12-3/TRBV12-4
D: TRBD1
DNA: TGTGCCAGCAGTTTTCTGACAGGGCAAGAGACCCAGTACTTC
CDR3: CASSFLTGQETQYF

size: NA
J: TRBJ1-5
V: TRBV29-1
D: TRBD1
DNA: TGCAGCGTCTACAGGGGGCTCGTTTGTCAGCCCCAGAATTTT
CDR3: CSVYRGLVCQPQNF

size: many
J: TRBJ2-2
V: TRBV7-3
D: TRBD1
DNA: TGTGCCAGCAGCCCCCGGACAGGGACGAACGGGGAGCTGTTTTTT
CDR3: CASSPRTGTNGELFF

size: many
J: TRBJ2-6
V: TRBV5-1
D: NA
DNA: TGCGCCAGCAGCTCGGGACCCCTCGGTGGGGCCAACGTCCTGACTTTC
CDR3: CASSSGPLGGANVLTF